What follows describes a single T cell receptor (beta chain). What it recognizes is unknown. The data were taken from a study of radiotherapy plus CTLA-4 blockade in lung cancer. Overall study context: Of the patients, 15% to 20% showed objective responses and about 30% attained disease control.

Lung cancer patients with chemo-refractory metastatic non-small-cell disease were given focal radiation plus CTLA-4 blockade with ipilimumab. Assay used: immunoSEQ multiplex PCR; TCRdb lists only in-frame clones, some missing. The table includes 50,000 or so clones, more than 70% detected once. Study conclusions and caveats: Blood-borne expansion of tumor-derived TCR clones followed radiotherapy plus ipilimumab.

The source is a human donor with non-small cell lung cancer who had stable disease on radiotherapy plus ipilimumab. Sequences were derived from peripheral blood, sampled from a patient treated with radiotherapy plus ipilimumab.

The CDR3, as DNA: TGTGCCAGCCGTGGGAGGGTTACAGACACTGAAGCTTTCTTT. Amino acid sequence: CASRGRVTDTEAFF. The gene calls are TRBV19 and TRBJ1-1; no clear D. This CDR3 region has 14 residues. Germline-derived CDR1 and CDR2 are LNHDA and SQIVND (reference sequence). The germline V and J ends were trimmed by 9 bases and 3 bases, with 17 bases remaining between them.